This T cell receptor beta chain is drawn from a study of blood T cells in healthy people across ages. Study results and caveats: Fewer expanded clones and more diversity marked long-lived versus aged donors. Researchers report that TCR beta diversity correlated strongly with naive T cell percentage. Using unsorted PBMCs precluded a conclusive naive versus antigen-experienced comparison.

The use of a sample-barcoded 5' primer and a J-beta primer mix characterized a second PCR of roughly 7 to 12 cycles. The yield of each sample was at least 2.5 million CDR3-containing paired-end reads. In TCRdb, the 5' RACE reads were re-called with MiXCR into one record per CDR3 protein. The data contain 1.5 million to 2 million distinct CDR3 sequences, about 49% of them singletons. The CDR3 consists of 16 residues. In germline, CDR1 is SGHAT, CDR2 FQDESV (reference sequence). V shed 4 bases and J shed 6 bases, with 20 bases lying between them. A word on this clonotype: The antigen is not known.

The clonotype originates from a woman in her forties in good health. Sequenced material: blood. The chain uses TRBV11-1 and TRBJ2-3, with D perhaps matching TRBD1 (5 bases). CDR3: CASSSLDRATADTQYF. The DNA for the CDR3 is TGTGCCAGCAGCTCACTCGACAGAGCGACAGCGGATACGCAGTATTTT.